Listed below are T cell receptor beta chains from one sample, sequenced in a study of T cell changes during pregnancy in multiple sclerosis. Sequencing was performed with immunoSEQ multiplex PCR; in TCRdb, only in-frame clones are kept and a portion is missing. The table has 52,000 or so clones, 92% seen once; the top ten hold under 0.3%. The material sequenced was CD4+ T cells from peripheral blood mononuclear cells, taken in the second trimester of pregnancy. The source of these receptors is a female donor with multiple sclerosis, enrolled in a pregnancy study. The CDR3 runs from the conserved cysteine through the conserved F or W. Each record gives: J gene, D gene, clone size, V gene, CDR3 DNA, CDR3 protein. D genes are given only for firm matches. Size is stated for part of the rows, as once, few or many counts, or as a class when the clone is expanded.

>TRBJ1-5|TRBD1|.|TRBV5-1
TGCGCCAGCAGCTTGGAGGGACAGGGGGATCAGCCCCAGCATTTT
CASSLEGQGDQPQHF
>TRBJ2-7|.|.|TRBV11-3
TGTGCCAGCAGCTTAGCCGGCGAGCAGTACTTC
CASSLAGEQYF
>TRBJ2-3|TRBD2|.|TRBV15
TGTGCCACCAGGGACAGCGGGGGAGAGGATACGCAGTATTTT
CATRDSGGEDTQYF
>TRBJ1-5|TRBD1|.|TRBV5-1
TGCGCCAGCAGCGTGAGGGGGCTTGACAATCAGCCCCAGCATTTT
CASSVRGLDNQPQHF
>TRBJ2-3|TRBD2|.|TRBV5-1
TGCGCCAGCAGCTTAATCGGCGGGGGTACAGATACGCAGTATTTT
CASSLIGGGTDTQYF
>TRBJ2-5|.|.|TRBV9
TGTGCCAGCAGCGTACGGGACTACCAAGAGACCCAGTACTTC
CASSVRDYQETQYF
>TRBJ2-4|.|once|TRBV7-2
TGTGCCAGCAGCTTTCCCGGACTCGGGTACATTCAGTACTTC
CASSFPGLGYIQYF
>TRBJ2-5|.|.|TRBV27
TGTGCCAGCATCTCTCCGCTTAGGGGATACCAAGAGACCCAGTACTTC
CASISPLRGYQETQYF
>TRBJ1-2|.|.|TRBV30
TGTGCCTGGAGGCCAGACGGGCGGGGGAGCAGCTACACCTTC
CAWRPDGRGSSYTF
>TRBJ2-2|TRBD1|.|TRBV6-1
TGTGCCAGCAGTGCTCTACAGGGGTCCGGGGAGCTGTTTTTT
CASSALQGSGELFF
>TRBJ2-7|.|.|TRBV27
TGTGCCAGCAGTTCCGTAGCGGCGCCAAGCTCCTACGAGCAGTACTTC
CASSSVAAPSSYEQYF
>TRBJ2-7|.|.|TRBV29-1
TGCAGCGTCGGAGCAGCGTACGAGCAGTACTTC
CSVGAAYEQYF
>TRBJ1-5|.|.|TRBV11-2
TGTGCCAGCAGCTTAGATCGGCGGCAACAGCCCCAGCATTTT
CASSLDRRQQPQHF
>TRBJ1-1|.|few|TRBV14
TGTGCCAGCAGCCAAGTAATGAACACTGAAGCTTTCTTT
CASSQVMNTEAFF
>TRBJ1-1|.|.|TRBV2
TGTGCCAGCAGCCTCAACACTGAAGCTTTCTTT
CASSLNTEAFF
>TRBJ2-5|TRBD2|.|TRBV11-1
TGTGCCAGCAGTCGGACTAGAGAAGAGACCCAGTACTTC
CASSRTREETQYF
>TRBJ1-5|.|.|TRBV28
TGTGCCAGCAACGGCCAGGGGTTAGGACAGCCCCAGCATTTT
CASNGQGLGQPQHF
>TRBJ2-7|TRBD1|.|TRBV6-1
TGTGCCAGCAGTTTCGGACAGGCCTACGAGCAGTACTTC
CASSFGQAYEQYF
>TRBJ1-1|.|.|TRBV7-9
TGTGCCAGCAGCTTAGATCCAGGGACTGAAGCTTTCTTT
CASSLDPGTEAFF
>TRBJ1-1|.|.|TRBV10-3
TGTGCCATCAGTGAGTATGGCAGGGGTACTGAAGCTTTCTTT
CAISEYGRGTEAFF
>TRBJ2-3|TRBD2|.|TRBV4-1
TGCGCCAGCAGCCAAGAGGCTAGCGGGGGGGCAACTCAGACAGATACGCAGTATTTT
CASSQEASGGATQTDTQYF
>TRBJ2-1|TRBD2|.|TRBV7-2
TGTGCCAGCAGCGAAAGCGGGAGGGCCTACAATGAGCAGTTCTTC
CASSESGRAYNEQFF
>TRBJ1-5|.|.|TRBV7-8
TGTGCCAGCAGCTTACGGGGAGACACCTCGGCGGTACGGCCCCAGCATTTT
CASSLRGDTSAVRPQHF
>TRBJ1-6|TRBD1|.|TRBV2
TGTGCCAGCAGTTCTGGACAGGTTAATTCACCCCTCCACTTT
CASSSGQVNSPLHF
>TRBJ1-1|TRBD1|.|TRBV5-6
TGTGCCAGCAGAGCGACAGGGGTACCCAACACTGAAGCTTTCTTT
CASRATGVPNTEAFF
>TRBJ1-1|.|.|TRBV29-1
TGCAGCGCCGTGACAGTCATGAACACTGAAGCTTTCTTT
CSAVTVMNTEAFF
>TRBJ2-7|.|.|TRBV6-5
TGTGCCAGCAGTTACTCGAGTTGGGCTTACGAGCAGTACTTC
CASSYSSWAYEQYF
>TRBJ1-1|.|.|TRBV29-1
TGCAGCGTTGAAGAACTCCGGGGGGCAGGTGACACTGAAGCTTTCTTT
CSVEELRGAGDTEAFF
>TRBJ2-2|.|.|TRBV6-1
TGTGCCAGCAGCGACAGGAACACCGGGGAGCTGTTTTTT
CASSDRNTGELFF
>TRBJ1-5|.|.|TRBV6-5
TGTGCCAGCGGAGTCGGCGTTAACAATCAGCCCCAGCATTTT
CASGVGVNNQPQHF
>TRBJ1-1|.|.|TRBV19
TGTGCCAGTAGTATAGAGCCCATCGGACAGATTTTGTATTATACTGAAGCTTTCTTT
CASSIEPIGQILYYTEAFF
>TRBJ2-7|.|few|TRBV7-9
TGTGCCAGCAGCTCACTTATAGATAGTGTCGAGCGGTACTTC
CASSSLIDSVERYF
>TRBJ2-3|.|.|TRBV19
TGTGCCACCAAGGGGGGAGGGACACACACAGATACGCAGTATTTT
CATKGGGTHTDTQYF
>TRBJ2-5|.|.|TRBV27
TGTGCCAGCAGTTTAATCGGGGTGGGCGCACAAGAGACCCAGTACTTC
CASSLIGVGAQETQYF
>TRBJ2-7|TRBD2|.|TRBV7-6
TGTGCCAGCAGCCGGGGGGGGACGCACGAGCAGTACTTC
CASSRGGTHEQYF
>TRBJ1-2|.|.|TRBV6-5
TGTGCCAGCAGCCCCTCGACAGTGTATAACTATGGCTACACCTTC
CASSPSTVYNYGYTF
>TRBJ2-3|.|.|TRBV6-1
TGTGCCAGCGTATGGGCAGTTAGCACAGATACGCAGTATTTT
CASVWAVSTDTQYF
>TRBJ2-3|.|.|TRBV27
TGTGCCAGCAGTTCAGGCCGGGGGGCAAGCCTCCCAGATACGCAGTATTTT
CASSSGRGASLPDTQYF
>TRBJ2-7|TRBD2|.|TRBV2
TGTGCCAGCAGCGTTAGCGGGATGGGGCTAAGCGAGCAGTACTTC
CASSVSGMGLSEQYF
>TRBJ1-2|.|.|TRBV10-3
TGTGCCATCACCCCCGGTGGGGGGGGTAACTATGGCTACACCTTC
CAITPGGGGNYGYTF
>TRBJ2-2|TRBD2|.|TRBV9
TGTGCCAGCAGCGGGACTAGCGGGGGGGCCAAGGTCGGGGAGCTGTTTTTT
CASSGTSGGAKVGELFF
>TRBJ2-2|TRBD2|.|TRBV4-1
TGCGCCAGCAGCCAAGGAGGCAGCGGGGGGTCCACCGGGGAGCTGTTTTTT
CASSQGGSGGSTGELFF
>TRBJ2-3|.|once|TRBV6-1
TGTGCCAGCCAGGGCTGGGGCACAGATACGCAGTATTTT
CASQGWGTDTQYF
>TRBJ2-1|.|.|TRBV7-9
TGTGCCAGCAGCTTCCAGGGGCTCTACAATGAGCAGTTCTTC
CASSFQGLYNEQFF
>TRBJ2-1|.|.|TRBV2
TGTGCCAGCAGTGAACAGGTGGGCTCCTACAATGAGCAGTTCTTC
CASSEQVGSYNEQFF
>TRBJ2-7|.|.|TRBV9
TGTGCCAGCAGCGTAACGGGACTTAATTACGAGCAGTACTTC
CASSVTGLNYEQYF
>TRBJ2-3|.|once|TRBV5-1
TGCGCCAGCAGCTTCCGAGTCACAGATACGCAGTATTTT
CASSFRVTDTQYF
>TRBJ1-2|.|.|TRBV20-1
TGCAGTGCTGTTACAGGCCATGGCTACACCTTC
CSAVTGHGYTF
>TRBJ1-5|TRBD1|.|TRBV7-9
TGTGCCAGCAGCTCCAGTTCAGGGGGCCTAAATCAGCCCCAGCATTTT
CASSSSSGGLNQPQHF
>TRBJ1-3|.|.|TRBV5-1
TGCGCCAGCAGCCTATTGTCAAGCTCTGGAAACACCATATATTTT
CASSLLSSSGNTIYF
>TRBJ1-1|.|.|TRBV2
TGTGCCAGCAGTGATCCGGGAGAAGCTTTCTTT
CASSDPGEAFF
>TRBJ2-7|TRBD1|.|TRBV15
TGTGCCACCAGCAGAGGTGGACAGGGGGCACTCGAGCAGTACTTC
CATSRGGQGALEQYF
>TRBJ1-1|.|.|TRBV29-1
TGCAGCGTTGAAGCAGGGCTGAACACTGAAGCTTTCTTT
CSVEAGLNTEAFF
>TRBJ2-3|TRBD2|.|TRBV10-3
TGTGCCAGTAGCGGGGGGGCCTTAGATACGCAGTATTTT
CASSGGALDTQYF
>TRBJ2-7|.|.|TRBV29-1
TGCAGCGTTGAAGATCGCGTACAGGGATACGAGCAGTACTTC
CSVEDRVQGYEQYF
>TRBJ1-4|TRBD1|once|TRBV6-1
TGTGCCAGCAGGCGACAGGGGGGACATGAAAAACTGTTTTTT
CASRRQGGHEKLFF